Sequencing of this T cell receptor beta chain was carried out in a study of blood T cell repertoires in COVID-19. TCRdb keeps only in-frame clones here, not all; method: immunoSEQ multiplex PCR. In the table there are more than 45,000 clones, over 75% of which are singletons. The CDR3 sequence is 14 residues long. V lost 5 bases, J lost 0 bases, and 9 bases lay in between. CDR1 and CDR2 (germline): SEHNR, FQNEAQ (reference sequence). The material sequenced was peripheral blood. The V gene is TRBV7-9, the J gene TRBJ2-3; D might be TRBD2 (6 bases). This TCR was sampled from a middle-aged man with active COVID-19. In DNA form, the CDR3 reads TGTGCCAGCAGCCAGGGACTTAGCACAGATACGCAGTATTTT. Translated, it gives CASSQGLSTDTQYF.